A selection of T cell receptor beta chains follows, all from one sample in a study of shared T cell receptors in the human thymus. Clones were sequenced by immunoSEQ multiplex PCR, and TCRdb holds only the in-frame ones, with some missing. This repertoire shows 700,000 to 750,000 clones, approximately 85% found once; its top ten account for over 0.008%. These data also featured in a second study, about human thymus T cells.

The sequenced sample was thymocytes. The origin of the receptors is a girl in the first two years of life with a congenital heart defect. CDR3s include the opening cysteine and the closing phenylalanine or tryptophan. A D gene is named only where the DNA matches it firmly. Not all rows give a size; the values are once, few, many and, for expanded clones, a class.

TRBJ1-5	19	-	-	TRBV10-3	TGTGCCATCAGTGCGTTAGGGCAGGGGCGGTATCCATGGAGTCAGCCCCAGCATTTT	CAISALGQGRYPWSQPQHF
TRBJ1-1	15	-	-	TRBV27	TGTGCCAGCAGTTTGGGCCGGGAGGCCATCGGGGAAGCTTTCTTT	CASSLGREAIGEAFF
TRBJ1-6	17	TRBD1	-	TRBV5-8	TGTGCCAGCAGCCTTTTCCAGGGACAGGCCACTAATTCACCCCTCCACTTT	CASSLFQGQATNSPLHF
TRBJ1-2	13	TRBD1	-	TRBV28	TGTGCCGGCAGACAGGGATCTAACTATGGCTACACCTTC	CAGRQGSNYGYTF
TRBJ1-2	17	-	-	TRBV4-1	TGCGCCAGCAGCCAAGCTCCGTCAGGGATTGGAAACTATGGCTACACCTTC	CASSQAPSGIGNYGYTF
TRBJ1-6	15	-	-	TRBV11-2	TGTGCCAGCAGCTCCGGGACATTTTTGGGTTCACCCCTCCACTTT	CASSSGTFLGSPLHF
TRBJ1-2	18	TRBD1	-	TRBV5-1	TGCGCCAGCAGCGTAACCGGGACAGGGGGGATTTCTAACTATGGCTACACCTTC	CASSVTGTGGISNYGYTF
TRBJ2-3	20	TRBD1	-	TRBV5-4	TGTGCCAGCAGCTCCCTGGCCCCAACCGGGACAGCCCGAAGCACAGATACGCAGTATTTT	CASSSLAPTGTARSTDTQYF
TRBJ2-5	16	TRBD1	-	TRBV7-9	TGTGCCAGCAGCTTAGGGGCGACAGGGGGCGTAGAGACCCAGTACTTC	CASSLGATGGVETQYF
TRBJ1-6	15	TRBD1	-	TRBV27	TGTGCCAGCAGTTCTCCGGGACAGGGCCGTTCACCCCTCCACTTT	CASSSPGQGRSPLHF
TRBJ1-2	15	TRBD1	-	TRBV7-2	TGTGCCAGCAGCAAAGACGACAGGGGCTGGGATGGCTACACCTTC	CASSKDDRGWDGYTF
TRBJ2-5	11	-	-	TRBV20-1	TGCAGTGCTAGCGGGGAAGAGACCCAGTACTTC	CSASGEETQYF
TRBJ1-2	12	-	-	TRBV7-9	TGTGCCAGCGGCAGGCGCGTGGGCGGCTACACCTTC	CASGRRVGGYTF
TRBJ2-1	14	TRBD1	-	TRBV6-1	TGTGCCAGCATTCCGGGACAGGGGAACAATGAGCAGTTCTTC	CASIPGQGNNEQFF
TRBJ1-6	13	-	-	TRBV5-3	TGTGCCAGAAGCTTGTTCAGGAATTCACCCCTCCACTTT	CARSLFRNSPLHF
TRBJ2-7	15	TRBD1	-	TRBV13	TGTGCCAGCAGCTCCGGACAGGGGGCTTCCTACGAGCAGTACTTC	CASSSGQGASYEQYF
TRBJ1-6	18	TRBD1	-	TRBV27	TGTGCCAGCAGTTTAGAATCGCGGTTTCCGGGACAGAATTCACCCCTCCACTTT	CASSLESRFPGQNSPLHF
TRBJ1-6	18	TRBD1	-	TRBV18	TGTGCCAGCTCACTTCGGGACAGGGGGTGCTCCTATAATTCACCCCTCCACTTT	CASSLRDRGCSYNSPLHF
TRBJ1-2	13	-	-	TRBV14	TGTGCCAGCAGCCAAGGATGGAGGTGTGGCTACACCTTC	CASSQGWRCGYTF
TRBJ1-5	16	TRBD1	-	TRBV5-5	TGTGCCAGCAGCCCAGCGGGGACAGGGATATATCAGCCCCAGCATTTT	CASSPAGTGIYQPQHF
TRBJ1-2	16	-	-	TRBV6-5	TGTGCCAGCAGTTACTCTGCGACAGCGCCTAACTATGGCTACACCTTC	CASSYSATAPNYGYTF
TRBJ2-1	13	TRBD2	-	TRBV4-1	TGCGCCAGCAGCCTACTAGCGGGACGGGAGCAGTTCTTC	CASSLLAGREQFF
TRBJ1-4	13	-	-	TRBV28	TGTGTCACTCAGGGCGCGAATTCTGAAAAACTGTTTTTT	CVTQGANSEKLFF
TRBJ2-5	12	TRBD2	-	TRBV28	TGTGCCAGCCTGGGGGGGGAGGAGACCCAGTACTTC	CASLGGEETQYF
TRBJ1-5	15	TRBD1	-	TRBV27	TGTGCCAGCAGTTTATTCTACAGGGGTCAGCAGCCCCAGCATTTT	CASSLFYRGQQPQHF
TRBJ1-2	17	TRBD1	-	TRBV7-2	TGTGCCAGCAGTCCCCGGACAGGGCCGCCGATAAACTATGGCTACACCTTC	CASSPRTGPPINYGYTF
TRBJ2-3	16	TRBD2	-	TRBV7-2	TGTGCCAGCAGCTTACTAGCGGGGGGTATCGCAGATACGCAGTATTTT	CASSLLAGGIADTQYF
TRBJ1-5	17	-	few	TRBV18	TGTGCCAGCTCACCTGTGCAGGTGCCCTCTCGAAATCAGCCCCAGCATTTT	CASSPVQVPSRNQPQHF
TRBJ1-5	16	TRBD1	-	TRBV2	TGTGCCAGCAGTGGGGGCAGGGGGCCTAGCAATCAGCCCCAGCATTTT	CASSGGRGPSNQPQHF
TRBJ2-5	16	-	-	TRBV5-4	TGTGCCAGCAGCGGGAGCGAGCGGACGGTTCAAGAGACCCAGTACTTC	CASSGSERTVQETQYF
TRBJ2-3	15	-	once	TRBV12-5	TGTGCTAGTGGTTTGTTCCGGGATCTAGGGGATACGCAGTATTTT	CASGLFRDLGDTQYF
TRBJ2-7	12	TRBD1	-	TRBV6-5	TGTGCCAGCAGTCAGGACAGGGACGAGCAGTACTTC	CASSQDRDEQYF
TRBJ1-2	13	TRBD1	few	TRBV5-1	TGCGCCAGCAGCGATACAGGGGTCTATGGCTACACCTTC	CASSDTGVYGYTF
TRBJ1-4	17	-	-	TRBV14	TGTGCCAGCAGCCAAGGGGCAGGACATGCAACTAATGAAAAACTGTTTTTT	CASSQGAGHATNEKLFF
TRBJ1-5	18	-	-	TRBV5-1	TGCGCCAGCAGCTTGGACTATGAGGGACTCCTTTGGTATCAGCCCCAGCATTTT	CASSLDYEGLLWYQPQHF
TRBJ2-7	18	TRBD2	-	TRBV27	TGTGCCAGCCGCGGGAGGGGGACTTACCCGAGGAGCTCCTACGAGCAGTACTTC	CASRGRGTYPRSSYEQYF
TRBJ1-1	16	-	-	TRBV6-5	TGTGCCAGCAGTTACGGTACGAGGGGGAGAGATACTGAAGCTTTCTTT	CASSYGTRGRDTEAFF
TRBJ2-7	15	TRBD1	-	TRBV5-1	TGCGCCAGCAGCTGTGACCGGACAGGGGGCACCGAGCAGTACTTC	CASSCDRTGGTEQYF
TRBJ1-2	16	TRBD1	-	TRBV5-8	TGTGCCAGCCTTCTCCGGGACAGGGCGTCGCGTAGAGGCTACACCTTC	CASLLRDRASRRGYTF
TRBJ1-1	12	-	-	TRBV7-9	TGTGCCAGCAGCTTATTGGGGCCCGGAGCTTTCTTT	CASSLLGPGAFF
TRBJ2-3	15	-	-	TRBV5-4	TGTGCCAGCAGCTCGTGGACTGGCGGCACAGATACGCAGTATTTT	CASSSWTGGTDTQYF
TRBJ1-6	17	-	-	TRBV5-4	TGTGCCAGCAGCTTGGTTGGGCAGGAACTTTACAATTCACCCCTCCACTTT	CASSLVGQELYNSPLHF
TRBJ2-3	15	-	-	TRBV11-1	TGTGCCAGCAGCTTAGCCTCCCTGAGCACAGATACGCAGTATTTT	CASSLASLSTDTQYF
TRBJ1-5	19	-	-	TRBV6-1	TGTGCCAGCAGTGAAGCGAAACCTAATACTGACCCCCGTTATGGAGGCCAGCATTTT	CASSEAKPNTDPRYGGQHF
TRBJ2-2	19	TRBD2	-	TRBV9	TGTGCCAGCAGCGGAAGACTAGCGGGGGGCCGCGCGAACACCGGGGAGCTGTTTTTT	CASSGRLAGGRANTGELFF
TRBJ2-1	16	TRBD2	-	TRBV9	TGTGCCAGCAGCGTAGACTCGGGGGGGGTCTACAATGAGCAGTTCTTC	CASSVDSGGVYNEQFF
TRBJ1-5	17	-	-	TRBV27	TGTGCCAGCAGACGATCAGGGGCGACAATTAGCAATCAGCCCCAGCATTTT	CASRRSGATISNQPQHF
TRBJ1-2	17	-	-	TRBV14	TGTGCCAGCAGCCTTGACCTTACACCGTACGAAAGGGGTGGCTACACCTTC	CASSLDLTPYERGGYTF
TRBJ1-1	14	TRBD1	-	TRBV11-1	TGTGCCAGCAGCCCGGGACAGGGCGGAACTGAAGCTTTCTTT	CASSPGQGGTEAFF
TRBJ1-1	15	TRBD1	-	TRBV14	TGTGCCAGCAGCCACACCGGGACAGTGAACACTGAAGCTTTCTTT	CASSHTGTVNTEAFF
TRBJ2-7	13	-	-	TRBV6-5	TGTGCCAGCAGTTACTCGAGCTCCGACGAGCAGTACTTC	CASSYSSSDEQYF
TRBJ2-7	16	TRBD1	-	TRBV9	TGTGCCAGCAGCGACCGGACAGGGAAGAACCGCTACGAGCAGTACTTC	CASSDRTGKNRYEQYF
TRBJ1-5	17	TRBD1	-	TRBV27	TGTGCCAGCAGTTTATGTCCCGGACAGGGTGGCAATCAGCCCCAGCATTTT	CASSLCPGQGGNQPQHF
TRBJ1-2	15	-	-	TRBV11-3	TGTGCCAGCAGCTTACCCGAACAGGGTAACTATGGCTACACCTTC	CASSLPEQGNYGYTF
TRBJ2-5	12	-	-	TRBV7-8	TGTGCCAGCAGCCCCCAAAAAGGGGTCCAGTACTTC	CASSPQKGVQYF